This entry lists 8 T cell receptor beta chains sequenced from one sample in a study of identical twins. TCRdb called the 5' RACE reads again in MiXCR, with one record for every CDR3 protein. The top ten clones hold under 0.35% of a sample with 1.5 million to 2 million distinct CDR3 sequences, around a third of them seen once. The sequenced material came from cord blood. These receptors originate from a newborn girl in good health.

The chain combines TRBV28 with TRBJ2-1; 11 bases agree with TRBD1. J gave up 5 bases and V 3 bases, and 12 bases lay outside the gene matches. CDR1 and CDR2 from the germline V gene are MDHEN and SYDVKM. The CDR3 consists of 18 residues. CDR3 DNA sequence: TGTGCCAGCAGTTTGAAAGCATGGGACAGGGGGGGGAACAATGAGCAGTTCTTC. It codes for CASSLKAWDRGGNNEQFF.

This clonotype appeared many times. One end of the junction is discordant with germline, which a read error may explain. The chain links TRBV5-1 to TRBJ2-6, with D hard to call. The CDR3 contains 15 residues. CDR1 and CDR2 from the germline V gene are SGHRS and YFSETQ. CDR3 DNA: TGTGCCAGCAGCTTTCGCATTTCTGGGGCCAACGTCCTGACTTTC. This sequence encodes CASSFRISGANVLTF.

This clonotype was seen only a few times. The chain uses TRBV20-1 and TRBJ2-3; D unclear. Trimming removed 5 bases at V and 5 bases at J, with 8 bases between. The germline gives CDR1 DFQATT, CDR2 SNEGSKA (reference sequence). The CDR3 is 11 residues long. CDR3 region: CSAPPGDTQYF. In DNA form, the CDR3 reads TGCAGTGCTCCTCCGGGAGATACGCAGTATTTT.

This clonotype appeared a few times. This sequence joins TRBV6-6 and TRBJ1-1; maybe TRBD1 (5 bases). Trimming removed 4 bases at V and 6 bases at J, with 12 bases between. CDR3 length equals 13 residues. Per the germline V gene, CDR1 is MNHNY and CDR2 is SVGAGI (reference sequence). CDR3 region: CASSFGGLAEAFF. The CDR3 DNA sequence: TGTGCCAGCAGTTTTGGGGGGTTAGCTGAAGCTTTCTTT.

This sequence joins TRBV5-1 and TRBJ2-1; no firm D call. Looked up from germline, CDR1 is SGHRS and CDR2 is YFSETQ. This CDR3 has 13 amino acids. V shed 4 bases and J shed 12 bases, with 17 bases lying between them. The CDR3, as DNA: TGCGCCAGCAGCGCAGGAACCACACTGGGGCAGTTCTTC. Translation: CASSAGTTLGQFF.

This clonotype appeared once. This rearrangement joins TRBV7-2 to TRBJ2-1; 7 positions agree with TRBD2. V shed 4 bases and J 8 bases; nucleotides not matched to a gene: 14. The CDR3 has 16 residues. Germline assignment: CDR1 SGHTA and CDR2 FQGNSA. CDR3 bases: TGTGCCAGCAGCTCTCGTCGTCTAGCGGCTCACGATGAGCAGTTCTTC. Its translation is CASSSRRLAAHDEQFF.

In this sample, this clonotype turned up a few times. CDR3 DNA: TGTGCCAGCAGCTCCGCTTGGGGGGGGAGGACAGATACGCAGTATTTT. As protein: CASSSAWGGRTDTQYF. The chain uses TRBV28 and TRBJ2-3, with 7 bases identical to TRBD2. The CDR3 totals 16 residues. The germline gives CDR1 MDHEN, CDR2 SYDVKM. The J segment lost 3 bases and the V segment lost 6 bases, leaving 12 bases of the junction unmatched.

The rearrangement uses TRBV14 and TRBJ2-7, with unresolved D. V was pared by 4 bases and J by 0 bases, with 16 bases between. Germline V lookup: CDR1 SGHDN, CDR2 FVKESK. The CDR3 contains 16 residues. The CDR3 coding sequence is TGTGCCAGCAGCCCAAGCCCCCCTAAGAGCTCCTACGAGCAGTACTTC. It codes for CASSPSPPKSSYEQYF.